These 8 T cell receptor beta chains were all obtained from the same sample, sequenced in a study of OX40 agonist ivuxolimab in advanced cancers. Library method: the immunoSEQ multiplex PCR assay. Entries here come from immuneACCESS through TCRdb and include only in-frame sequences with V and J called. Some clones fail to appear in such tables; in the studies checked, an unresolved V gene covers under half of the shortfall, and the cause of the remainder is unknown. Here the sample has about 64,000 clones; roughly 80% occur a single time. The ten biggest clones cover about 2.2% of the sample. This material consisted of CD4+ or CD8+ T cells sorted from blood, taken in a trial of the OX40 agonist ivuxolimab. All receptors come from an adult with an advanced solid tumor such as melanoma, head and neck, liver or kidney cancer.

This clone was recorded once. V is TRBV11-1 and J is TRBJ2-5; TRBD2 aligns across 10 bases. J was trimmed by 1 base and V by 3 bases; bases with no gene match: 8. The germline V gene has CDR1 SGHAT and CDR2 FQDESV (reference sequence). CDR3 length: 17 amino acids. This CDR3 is CASSFPGLATSQETQYF. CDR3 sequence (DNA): TGTGCCAGCAGCTTCCCGGGACTAGCGACATCCCAAGAGACCCAGTACTTC. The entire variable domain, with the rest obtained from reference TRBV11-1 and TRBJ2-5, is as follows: EAEVAQSPRYKITEKSQAVAFWCDPISGHATLYWYRQILGQGPELLVQFQDESVVDDSQLPKDRFSAERLKGVDSTLKIQPAELGDSAMYLCASSFPGLATSQETQYFGPGTRLLVL.

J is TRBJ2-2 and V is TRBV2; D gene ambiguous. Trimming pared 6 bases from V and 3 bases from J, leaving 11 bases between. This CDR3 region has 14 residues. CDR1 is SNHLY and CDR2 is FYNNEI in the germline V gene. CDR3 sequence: CASRFRLDTGELFF. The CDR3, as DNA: TGTGCCAGCAGGTTCAGGCTGGACACCGGGGAGCTGTTTTTT.

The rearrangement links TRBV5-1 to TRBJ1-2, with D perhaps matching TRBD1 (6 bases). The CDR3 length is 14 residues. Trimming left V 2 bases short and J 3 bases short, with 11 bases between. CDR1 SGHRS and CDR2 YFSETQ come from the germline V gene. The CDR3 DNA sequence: TGCGCCAGCAGCTTACCTAGACAGGACTATGGCTACACCTTC. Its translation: CASSLPRQDYGYTF.

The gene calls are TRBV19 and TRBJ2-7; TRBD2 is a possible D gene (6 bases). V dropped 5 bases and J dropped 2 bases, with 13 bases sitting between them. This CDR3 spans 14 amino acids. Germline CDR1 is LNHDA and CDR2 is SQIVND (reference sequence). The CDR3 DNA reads TGTGCCAGTAGTGACGGGGGAAGAACCTACGAGCAGTACTTC. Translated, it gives CASSDGGRTYEQYF.

The CDR3 here is CASSVDTNYGYTF. Written as DNA, the CDR3 is TGTGCCAGCAGCGTAGACACTAACTATGGCTACACCTTC. The V call is TRBV9, the J call TRBJ1-2, with D unresolved. Looked up from germline, CDR1 is SGDLS and CDR2 is YYNGEE. V lost 0 bases, J lost 0 bases, and 3 bases lay in between. The CDR3 extends over 13 amino acids.

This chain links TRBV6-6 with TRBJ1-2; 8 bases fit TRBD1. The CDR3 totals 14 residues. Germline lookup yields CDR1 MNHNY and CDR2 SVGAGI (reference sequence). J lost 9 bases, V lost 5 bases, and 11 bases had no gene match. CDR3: CASSTGGTGRRYTF. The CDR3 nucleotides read TGTGCCAGCAGTACAGGAGGGACAGGTCGACGCTACACCTTC.

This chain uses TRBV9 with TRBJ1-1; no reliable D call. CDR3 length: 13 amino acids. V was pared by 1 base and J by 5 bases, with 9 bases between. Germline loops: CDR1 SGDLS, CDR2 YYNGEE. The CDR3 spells CASSVLEGTEAFF. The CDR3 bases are TGTGCCAGCAGCGTACTTGAAGGGACTGAAGCTTTCTTT.

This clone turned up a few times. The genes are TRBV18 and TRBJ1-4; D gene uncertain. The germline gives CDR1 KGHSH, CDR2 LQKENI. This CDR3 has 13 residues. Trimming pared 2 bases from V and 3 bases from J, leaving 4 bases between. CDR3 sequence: CASSPGSNEKLFF. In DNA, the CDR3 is TGTGCCAGCTCACCAGGGTCTAATGAAAAACTGTTTTTT.